The 7 T cell receptor beta chains below were found in one sample sequenced in a study of blood T cell repertoires in COVID-19. The data were produced by immunoSEQ multiplex PCR, yet TCRdb's version contains in-frame clones alone and is incomplete. In the table there are hundreds of thousands of clones, 65% to 90% of which are singletons. Specimen: peripheral blood. All receptors come from a man between 45 and 60 years old with COVID-19, enrolled during active disease.

This rearrangement joins TRBV30 to TRBJ1-4; 9 nucleotides match TRBD1. The CDR3 has 14 amino acids. CDR1 is GTSNPN and CDR2 is SVGIG in the germline V gene (reference sequence). V gave up 3 bases and J gave up 5 bases; unmatched junction bases: 4. Here the CDR3 reads CAWSPGQGNEKLFF. CDR3 in DNA: TGTGCCTGGAGCCCGGGACAGGGAAATGAAAAACTGTTTTTT. The complete variable domain, with remaining parts taken from reference TRBV30 and TRBJ1-4, reads SQTIHQWPATLVQPVGSPLSLECTVEGTSNPNLYWYRQAAGRGLQLLFYSVGIGQISSEVPQNLSASRPQDRQFILSSKKLLLSDSGFYLCAWSPGQGNEKLFFGSGTQLSVL.

V usage is TRBV21-1 and J usage is TRBJ1-1; TRBD1 is the table's D call, not checked against the DNA. TRBV21-1 is deemed a pseudogene. This CDR3 is 15 amino acids long. CDR3: CASSPRGTKNTEAFF. As DNA, the CDR3 is TGTGCCAGCAGCCCTCGAGGGACAAAGAACACTGAAGCTTTCTTT.

V gene TRBV7-6 combines with J gene TRBJ2-1; 15 bases line up with TRBD2. The germline CDR1 and CDR2 sequences are SGHVS and FNYEAQ. Trimming took 1 base from V and 0 from J; bases not matched to a gene: 13. CDR3 length: 22 amino acids. The CDR3 DNA is TGTGCCAGCAGCTTAGGTCGAAAGGGACTAGCGGGGGGCACTAGCTCCTACAATGAGCAGTTCTTC. It is translated as CASSLGRKGLAGGTSSYNEQFF. The full variable domain, completed using reference TRBV7-6 and TRBJ2-1, is GAGVSQSPRYKVTKRGQDVALRCDPISGHVSLYWYRQALGQGPEFLTYFNYEAQQDKSGLPNDRFSAERPEGSISTLTIQRTEQRDSAMYRCASSLGRKGLAGGTSSYNEQFFGPGTRLTVL.

The chain employs TRBV28 and TRBJ1-1; TRBD1 matches 7 bases. This CDR3 region has 15 residues. After removal of 1 base from V and 3 bases from J, the junction contained 5 bases not matched to a gene. Germline CDR1 and CDR2: MDHEN and SYDVKM. Here the CDR3 DNA reads TGTGCCAGCAGTTTATTTGGGACAGCACACACTGAAGCTTTCTTT. Translation gives CASSLFGTAHTEAFF. Full variable domain (outside the CDR3, taken from reference TRBV28 and TRBJ1-1): DVKVTQSSRYLVKRTGEKVFLECVQDMDHENMFWYRQDPGLGLRLIYFSYDVKMKEKGDIPEGYSVSREKKERFSLILESASTNQTSMYLCASSLFGTAHTEAFFGQGTRLTVV.

The chain combines TRBV2 with TRBJ1-1, with D maybe TRBD1 (5 bases). The V end lost 6 bases, the J end lost 2 bases, and 13 bases lay between the germline ends. The CDR3 is 14 residues long. Germline CDR1 SNHLY, CDR2 FYNNEI. In nucleotides, the CDR3 is TGTGCCAGCAGAAGGGATCAGGGTAACACTGAAGCTTTCTTT. Translation gives CASRRDQGNTEAFF.

This sequence joins TRBV27 and TRBJ1-1, with 10 bases fitting TRBD1. The germline gives CDR1 MNHEY, CDR2 SMNVEV (reference sequence). The CDR3 is 11 amino acids. Losses at the gene ends were 3 bases for V and 11 bases for J; bases not matched to a gene: 0. CDR3 protein: CASSLGQGAFF. In DNA form, the CDR3 reads TGTGCCAGCAGTTTGGGACAGGGGGCTTTCTTT.

This clone has just one count. V usage is TRBV5-4 and J usage is TRBJ2-1, with D possibly matching TRBD1 (7 bases). The CDR3 spans 15 residues. Germline-derived CDR1 and CDR2 are SGHNT and YYREEE (reference sequence). V lost 1 base, J lost 0 bases, and 8 bases lay in between. The CDR3 nucleotides read TGTGCCAGCAGCTTGCAGGGGGGCTCCTACAATGAGCAGTTCTTC. Encoded protein: CASSLQGGSYNEQFF.